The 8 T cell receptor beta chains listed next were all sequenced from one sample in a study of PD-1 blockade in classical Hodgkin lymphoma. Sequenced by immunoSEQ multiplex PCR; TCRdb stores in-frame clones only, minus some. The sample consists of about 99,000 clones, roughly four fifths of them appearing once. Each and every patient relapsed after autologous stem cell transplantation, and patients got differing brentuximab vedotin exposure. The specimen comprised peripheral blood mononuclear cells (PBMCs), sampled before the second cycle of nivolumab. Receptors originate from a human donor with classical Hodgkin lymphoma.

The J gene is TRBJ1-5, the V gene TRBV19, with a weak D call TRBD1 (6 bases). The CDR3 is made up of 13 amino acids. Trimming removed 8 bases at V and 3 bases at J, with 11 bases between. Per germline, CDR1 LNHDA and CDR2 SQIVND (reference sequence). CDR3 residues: CASADRTNQPQHF. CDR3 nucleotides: TGTGCCAGTGCCGACAGGACCAATCAGCCCCAGCATTTT.

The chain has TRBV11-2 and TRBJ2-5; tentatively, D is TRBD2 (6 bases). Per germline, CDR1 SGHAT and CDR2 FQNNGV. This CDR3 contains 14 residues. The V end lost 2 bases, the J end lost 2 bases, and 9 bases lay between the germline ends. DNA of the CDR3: TGTGCCAGCAGCTTACTGCGGGATCAAGAGACCCAGTACTTC. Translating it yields CASSLLRDQETQYF.

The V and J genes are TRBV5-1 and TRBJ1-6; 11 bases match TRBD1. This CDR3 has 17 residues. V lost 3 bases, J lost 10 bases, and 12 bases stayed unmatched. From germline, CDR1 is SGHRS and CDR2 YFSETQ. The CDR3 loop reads CASSYEGGQGAGSPLHF. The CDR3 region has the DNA TGCGCCAGCAGCTATGAGGGCGGACAGGGGGCTGGCTCACCCCTCCACTTT.

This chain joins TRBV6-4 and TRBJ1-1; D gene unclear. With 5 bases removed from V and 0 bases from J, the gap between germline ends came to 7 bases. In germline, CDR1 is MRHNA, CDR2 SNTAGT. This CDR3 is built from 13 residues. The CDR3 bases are TGTGCCAGCAGTACCGACTTGAACACTGAAGCTTTCTTT. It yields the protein CASSTDLNTEAFF.

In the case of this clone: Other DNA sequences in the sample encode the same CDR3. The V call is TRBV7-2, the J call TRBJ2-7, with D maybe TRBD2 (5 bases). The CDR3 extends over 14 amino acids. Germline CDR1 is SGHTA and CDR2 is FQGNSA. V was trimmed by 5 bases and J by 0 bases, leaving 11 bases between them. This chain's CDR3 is CASSPGGSSYEQYF. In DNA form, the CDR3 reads TGTGCCAGCAGCCCCGGAGGAAGCTCCTACGAGCAGTACTTC. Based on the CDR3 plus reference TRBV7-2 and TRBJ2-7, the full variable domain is GAGVSQSPSNKVTEKGKDVELRCDPISGHTALYWYRQSLGQGLEFLIYFQGNSAPDKSGLPSDRFSAERTGGSVSTLTIQRTQQEDSAVYLCASSPGGSSYEQYFGPGTRLTVT.

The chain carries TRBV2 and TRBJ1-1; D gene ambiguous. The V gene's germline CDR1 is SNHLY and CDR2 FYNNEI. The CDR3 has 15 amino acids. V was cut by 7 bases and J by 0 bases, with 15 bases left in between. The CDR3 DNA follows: TGTGCCAGCAATTTCCCTGACATAGTGAACACTGAAGCTTTCTTT. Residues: CASNFPDIVNTEAFF.

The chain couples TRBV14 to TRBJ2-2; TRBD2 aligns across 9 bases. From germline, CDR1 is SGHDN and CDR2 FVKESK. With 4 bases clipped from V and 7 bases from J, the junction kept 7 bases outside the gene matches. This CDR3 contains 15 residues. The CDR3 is CASSPRLAVLGELFF. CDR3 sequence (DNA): TGTGCCAGCAGCCCACGACTAGCGGTCCTCGGGGAGCTGTTTTTT.

The CDR3 bases are TGTGCCAGCAGCTCAATCCGATCGGGACAGGGGATCGCTTTCTTT. Translated, it gives CASSSIRSGQGIAFF. The chain joins TRBV11-2 to TRBJ1-1, with 10 bases identical to TRBD1. The CDR3 runs 15 residues. V gave up 4 bases and J gave up 11 bases; unmatched junction bases: 13. The germline V gene encodes CDR1 SGHAT and CDR2 FQNNGV.